The subject of this entry is one T cell receptor (beta chain). Its target is unknown. The data originate from a study of monozygotic twins with inflammatory bowel disease. Whole-study findings and limits: With others, IBD patients shared fewer clonotypes than healthy twins did, especially with disease activity.

Molecular identifiers with 6-nucleotide sample barcodes were added during cDNA synthesis via template switching. Using TCRalpha and TCRbeta cDNA, the researchers carried out two nested PCRs that lasted around 15 and 9 cycles. Reprocessing the 5' RACE reads, TCRdb reports a single entry for every CDR3 protein and omits DNA. This repertoire comprises roughly 150,000 distinct CDR3 sequences; its ten largest clones make up 2% to 2.5%. The CDR3 runs to 15 residues. The germline V gene has CDR1 MDHEN and CDR2 SYDVKM. Blood was drawn at approximately 2.7 ml per donor. Sequencing was performed on blood. This sequence originates from a human donor with ulcerative colitis or Crohn's disease, or a healthy co-twin of an affected twin (not recorded which). The genes are TRBV28 and TRBJ2-7; the TRBD1 assignment by TCRdb is unverifiable without DNA. The CDR3 loop reads CASSLGDRNSYEQYF.